This note documents a single T cell receptor beta chain sequence. Its specificity is not known. The data originate from a study of T cells in Graves' hyperthyroidism and ophthalmopathy. At the level of the study: Peripheral blood was acquired at first diagnosis, ahead of any therapy whatsoever. Overall study results and limits: Most thyroid clonotypes expanded above 0.001 were also detected in blood. Ophthalmopathy was told apart from stable hyperthyroidism by a 13 V-J model.

CDR3 length: 12 amino acids. The V segment lost 8 bases and the J segment 5 bases; nucleotides outside the gene matches: 5. CDR1 SQVTM and CDR2 ANQGSEA come from the germline V gene. RNA transcripts were the template for amplifying TCR beta CDR3 regions. The HTBI primer set drove a first-round RT-PCR of the TCR CDR3. Each CDR3 protein gets one entry after TCRdb re-called the multiplex PCR reads with MiXCR. The sample has about 680,000 distinct CDR3 sequences, just over 35% seen once. The receptor's source is a woman aged 35 to 49 with Graves' hyperthyroidism. This chain connects TRBV29-1 to TRBJ2-5; the match to TRBD1 covers 10 bases. Sequencing input: blood. DNA of the CDR3: TGCAGCCTAAGGGACAGGGGCGAGACCCAGTACTTC. This codes for CSLRDRGETQYF.